This TCR beta chain was identified in a study of OX40 agonist ivuxolimab in advanced cancers. General study findings and limits: Antigen specificity of clonally expanded peripheral T cells was not established.

Some clones are missing from TCRdb's copy, which holds only in-frame ones; the method was immunoSEQ multiplex PCR. Among around 67,000 clones listed, roughly 80% were seen once. On this clone: Its antigen remains unknown.

Anyone with autoimmune disease history or systemic immunosuppression was excluded. The sequence was collected from an adult with an advanced solid tumor such as melanoma, head and neck, liver or kidney cancer. The sequenced sample was CD4+ or CD8+ T cells sorted from blood, obtained in a trial of the OX40 agonist ivuxolimab.

CDR3 sequence (DNA): TGTGTCAGAAGCCCCTTGCCGGGGGGTAGATATGGCTACACCTTC. This encodes CVRSPLPGGRYGYTF. The rearrangement joins TRBV7-5 to TRBJ1-2. TRBV7-5 is a pseudogene. CDR3 length equals 15 residues.